This T cell receptor beta chain stems from a study of CD8+ T cells in alopecia areata. Treatment given: oral pan-JAK inhibitor, 5-10 mg twice daily. TCR sequencing used cDNA made by reverse transcription of extracted RNA. Profiled with immunoSEQ multiplex PCR; TCRdb holds only in-frame clones, not every one. The sample holds 100,000 to 150,000 clones, approximately 60% seen once. The clonotype was recovered from a human donor with alopecia areata. Sequencing was performed on CD4+ T cells sorted from blood, taken at week 4, from a patient treated with tofacitinib.

This CDR3 is CSVLDRSSYEQYF. The CDR3 nucleotides read TGCAGCGTTCTCGACAGGAGCTCCTACGAGCAGTACTTC. The chain combines TRBV29-1 with TRBJ2-7; D might be TRBD1 (6 bases). The V and J ends lost 5 bases and 0 bases respectively, with 11 bases between them. The length of the CDR3 is 13 residues. CDR1 SQVTM and CDR2 ANQGSEA come from the germline V gene.